This paragraph reports one T cell receptor beta chain. The entry originates in a study of cytomegalovirus exposure and HLA in healthy donors. 60 Vbeta and 13 Jbeta primers were used in PCR. Measured with immunoSEQ multiplex PCR; TCRdb has only the in-frame clones, and not every one. The sample holds approximately 210,000 clones; 81% are singletons and the top ten take approximately 2%. Germline V gene sequence: CDR1 SQVTM, CDR2 ANQGSEA. The length of the CDR3 is 13 residues. With V trimmed by 3 bases and J by 9 bases, 6 bases remained unmatched. The chain joins TRBV29-1 to TRBJ2-1; 9 positions agree with TRBD2. This receptor was taken from a man aged 18-30 years in good health and CMV-seronegative. Sequencing used PBMCs. For the CDR3, the DNA is TGCAGCGTTGAGGGCGGGGGGGCGGGTGAGCAGTTCTTC. Protein sequence: CSVEGGGAGEQFF.